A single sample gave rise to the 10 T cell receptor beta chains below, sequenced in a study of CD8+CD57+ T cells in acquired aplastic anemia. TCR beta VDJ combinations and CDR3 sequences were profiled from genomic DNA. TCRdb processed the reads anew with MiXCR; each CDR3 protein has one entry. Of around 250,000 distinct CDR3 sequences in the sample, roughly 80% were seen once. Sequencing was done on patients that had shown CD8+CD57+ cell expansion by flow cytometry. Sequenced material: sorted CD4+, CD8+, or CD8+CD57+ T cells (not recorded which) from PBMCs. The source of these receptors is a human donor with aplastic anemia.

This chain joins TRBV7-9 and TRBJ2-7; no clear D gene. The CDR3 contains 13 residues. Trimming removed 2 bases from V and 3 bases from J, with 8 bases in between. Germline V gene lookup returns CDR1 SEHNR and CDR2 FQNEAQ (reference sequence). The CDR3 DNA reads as TGTGCCAGCAGCTTAACCGACGGCTACGAGCAGTACGTC. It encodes CASSLTDGYEQYV.

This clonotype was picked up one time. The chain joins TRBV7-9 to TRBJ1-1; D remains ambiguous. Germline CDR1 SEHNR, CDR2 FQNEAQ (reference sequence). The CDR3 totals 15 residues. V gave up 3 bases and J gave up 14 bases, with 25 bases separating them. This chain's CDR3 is CASSLAIGSGATQFF. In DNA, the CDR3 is TGTGCCAGCAGCTTGGCTATCGGGAGCGGAGCTACGCAGTTCTTT.

CDR3 coding DNA: TGCGCCAGTCCCAGGACGGGCCACGGGCTCGTATATGGCTACACCTTC. As protein: CASPRTGHGLVYGYTF. This chain connects TRBV5-1 to TRBJ1-2; D remains unclear. Trimming shortened V by 8 bases and J by 5 bases, and 25 bases separated the two germline ends. Germline V lookup: CDR1 SGHRS, CDR2 YFSETQ. This CDR3 is 16 amino acids long.

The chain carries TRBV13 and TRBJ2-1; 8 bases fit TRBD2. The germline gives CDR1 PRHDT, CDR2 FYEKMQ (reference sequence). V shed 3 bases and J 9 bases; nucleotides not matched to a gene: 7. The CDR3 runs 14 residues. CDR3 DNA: TGTGCCAGCAGCTTCTCCGGGGGGGGAGGTGAGCAGTTCTTC. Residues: CASSFSGGGGEQFF.

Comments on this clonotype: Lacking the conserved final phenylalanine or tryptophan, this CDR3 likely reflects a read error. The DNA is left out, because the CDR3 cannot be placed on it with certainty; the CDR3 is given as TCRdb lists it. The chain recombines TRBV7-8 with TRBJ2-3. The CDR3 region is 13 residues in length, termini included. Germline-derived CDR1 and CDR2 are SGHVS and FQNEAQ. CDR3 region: CASSLAGRDNTQY.

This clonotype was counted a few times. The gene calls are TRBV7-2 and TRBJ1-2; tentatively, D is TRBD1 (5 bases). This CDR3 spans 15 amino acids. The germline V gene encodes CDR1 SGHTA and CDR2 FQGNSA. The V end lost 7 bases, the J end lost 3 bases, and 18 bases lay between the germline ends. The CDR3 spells CASTRYGGNDYGYTF. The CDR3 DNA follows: TGTGCCAGCACCCGATACGGGGGGAACGACTATGGCTACACCTTC.

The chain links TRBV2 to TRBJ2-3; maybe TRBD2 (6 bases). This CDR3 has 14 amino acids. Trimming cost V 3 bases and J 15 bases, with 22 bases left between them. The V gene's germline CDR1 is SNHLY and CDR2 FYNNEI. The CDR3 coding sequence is TGTGCCAGCAGTGATGGGGGGATCCCTGAGCAGTTCTATTTT. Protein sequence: CASSDGGIPEQFYF. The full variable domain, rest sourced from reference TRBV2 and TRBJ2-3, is EPEVTQTPSHQVTQMGQEVILRCVPISNHLYFYWYRQILGQKVEFLVSFYNNEISEKSEIFDDQFSVERPDGSNFTLKIRSTKLEDSAMYFCASSDGGIPEQFYFGPGTRLTVL.

The CDR3 sequence: CASSSSDRGRFPETQYF. The DNA of the CDR3 is TGTGCCAGCAGCTCGTCTGACAGGGGGCGATTCCCAGAGACCCAGTACTTC. The rearrangement joins TRBV7-9 to TRBJ2-5; TRBD1 matches 10 bases. The CDR3 has 17 residues. Per germline, CDR1 SEHNR and CDR2 FQNEAQ (reference sequence). J lost 4 bases, V lost 4 bases, and 12 bases had no gene match. The whole variable domain, filled in from reference TRBV7-9 and TRBJ2-5, reads DTGVSQNPRHKITKRGQNVTFRCDPISEHNRLYWYRQTLGQGPEFLTYFQNEAQLEKSRLLSDRFSAERPKGSFSTLEIQRTEQGDSAMYLCASSSSDRGRFPETQYFGPGTRLLVL.

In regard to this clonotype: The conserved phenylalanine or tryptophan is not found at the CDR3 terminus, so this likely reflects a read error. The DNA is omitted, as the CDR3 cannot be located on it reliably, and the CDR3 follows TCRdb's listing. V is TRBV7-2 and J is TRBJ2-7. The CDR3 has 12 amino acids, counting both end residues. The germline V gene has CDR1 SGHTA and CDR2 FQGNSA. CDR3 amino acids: CASSFRPDEPSL.

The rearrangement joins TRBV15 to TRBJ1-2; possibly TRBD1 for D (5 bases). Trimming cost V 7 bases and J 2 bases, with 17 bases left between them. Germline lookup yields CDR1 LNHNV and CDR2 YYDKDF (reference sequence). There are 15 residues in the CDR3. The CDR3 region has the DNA TGTGCCACCACGGAGATAAGAGACAGAAACTATGGCTACACCTTC. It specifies CATTEIRDRNYGYTF.